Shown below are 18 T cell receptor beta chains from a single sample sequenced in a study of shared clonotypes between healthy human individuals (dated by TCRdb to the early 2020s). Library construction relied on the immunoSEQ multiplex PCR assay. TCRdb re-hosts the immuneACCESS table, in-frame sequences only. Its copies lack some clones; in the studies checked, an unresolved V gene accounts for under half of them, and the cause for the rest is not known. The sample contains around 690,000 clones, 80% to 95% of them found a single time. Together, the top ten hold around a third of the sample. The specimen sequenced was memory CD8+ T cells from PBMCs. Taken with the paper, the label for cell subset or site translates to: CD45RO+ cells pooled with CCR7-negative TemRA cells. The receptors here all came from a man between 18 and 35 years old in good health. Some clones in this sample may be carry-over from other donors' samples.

CDR3 DNA: TGTGCCAGCAGCCCACAGGGACTAGCGGGAGGGGACACCGGGGAGCTGTTTTTT. This codes for CASSPQGLAGGDTGELFF. The genes are TRBV7-6 and TRBJ2-2, with TRBD2 matching over 16 bases. This CDR3 spans 18 amino acids. The V segment lost 5 bases and the J segment 3 bases; nucleotides outside the gene matches: 6. Per germline, CDR1 SGHVS and CDR2 FNYEAQ.

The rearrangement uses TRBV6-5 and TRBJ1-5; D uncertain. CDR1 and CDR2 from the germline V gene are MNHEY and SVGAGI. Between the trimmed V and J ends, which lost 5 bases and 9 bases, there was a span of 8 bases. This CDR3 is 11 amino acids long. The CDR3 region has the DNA TGTGCCAGCAGTGACGGGGTGCCCCAGCATTTT. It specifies CASSDGVPQHF.

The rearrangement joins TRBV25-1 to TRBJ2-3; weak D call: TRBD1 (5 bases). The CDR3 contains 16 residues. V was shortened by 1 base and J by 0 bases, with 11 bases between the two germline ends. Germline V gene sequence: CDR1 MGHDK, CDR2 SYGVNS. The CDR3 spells CASSELQVSSTDTQYF. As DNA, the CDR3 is TGTGCCAGCAGTGAATTACAGGTGTCTAGCACAGATACGCAGTATTTT.

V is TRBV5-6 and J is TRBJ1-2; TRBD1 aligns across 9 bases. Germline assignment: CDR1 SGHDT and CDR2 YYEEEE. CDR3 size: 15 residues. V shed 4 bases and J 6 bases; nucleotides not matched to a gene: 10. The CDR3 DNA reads TGTGCCAGCAGCCCAGTGGGGGACAGGGTGAATGGCTACACCTTC. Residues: CASSPVGDRVNGYTF.

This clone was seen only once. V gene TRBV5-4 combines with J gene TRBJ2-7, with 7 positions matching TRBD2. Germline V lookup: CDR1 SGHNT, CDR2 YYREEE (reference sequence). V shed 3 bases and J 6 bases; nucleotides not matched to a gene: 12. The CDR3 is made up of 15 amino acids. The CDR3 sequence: CASSYDAGGIPEQYF. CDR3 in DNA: TGTGCCAGCAGCTACGATGCCGGGGGGATCCCCGAGCAGTACTTC.

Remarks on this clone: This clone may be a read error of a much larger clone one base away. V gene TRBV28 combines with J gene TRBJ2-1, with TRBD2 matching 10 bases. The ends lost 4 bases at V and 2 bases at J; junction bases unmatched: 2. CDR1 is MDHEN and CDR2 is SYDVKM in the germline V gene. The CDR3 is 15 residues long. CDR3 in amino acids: CASSSGLAAYNEQFF. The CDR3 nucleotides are TGTGCCAGCAGTTCCGGACTAGCGGCCTACAATGAGCAGTTCTTC.

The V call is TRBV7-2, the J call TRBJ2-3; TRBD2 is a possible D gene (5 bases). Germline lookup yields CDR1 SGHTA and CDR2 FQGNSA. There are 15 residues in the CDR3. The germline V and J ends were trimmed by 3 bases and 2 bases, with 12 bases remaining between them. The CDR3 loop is CASSFDYANTDTQYF. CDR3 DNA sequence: TGTGCCAGCAGCTTTGACTACGCAAACACAGATACGCAGTATTTT.

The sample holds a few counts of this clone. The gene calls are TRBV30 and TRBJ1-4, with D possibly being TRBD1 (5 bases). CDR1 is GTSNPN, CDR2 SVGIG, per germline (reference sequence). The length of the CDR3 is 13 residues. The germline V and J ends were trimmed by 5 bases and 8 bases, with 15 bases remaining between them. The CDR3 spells CAWGTGTGEKLFF. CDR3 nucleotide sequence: TGTGCCTGGGGGACCGGGACCGGGGAAAAACTGTTTTTT.

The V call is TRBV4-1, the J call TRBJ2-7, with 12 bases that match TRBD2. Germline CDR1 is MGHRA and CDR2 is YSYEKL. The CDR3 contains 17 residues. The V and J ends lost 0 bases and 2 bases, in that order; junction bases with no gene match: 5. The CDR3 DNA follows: TGCGCCAGCAGCCAAGAAAGGCTAGCGGGGGGGGCCTACGAGCAGTACTTC. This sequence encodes CASSQERLAGGAYEQYF.

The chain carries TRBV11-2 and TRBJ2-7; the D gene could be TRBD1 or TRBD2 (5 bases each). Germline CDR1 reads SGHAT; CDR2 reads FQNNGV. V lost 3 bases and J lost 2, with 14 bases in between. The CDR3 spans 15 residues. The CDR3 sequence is CASSFAPGAAYEQYF. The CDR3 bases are TGTGCCAGCAGCTTCGCGCCCGGGGCTGCCTACGAGCAGTACTTC.

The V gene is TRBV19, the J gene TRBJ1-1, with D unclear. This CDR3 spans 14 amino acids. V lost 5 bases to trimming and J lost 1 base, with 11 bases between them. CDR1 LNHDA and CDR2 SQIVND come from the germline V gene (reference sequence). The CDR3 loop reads CASSADRENTEAFF. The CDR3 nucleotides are TGTGCCAGTAGTGCCGACCGGGAGAACACTGAAGCTTTCTTT.

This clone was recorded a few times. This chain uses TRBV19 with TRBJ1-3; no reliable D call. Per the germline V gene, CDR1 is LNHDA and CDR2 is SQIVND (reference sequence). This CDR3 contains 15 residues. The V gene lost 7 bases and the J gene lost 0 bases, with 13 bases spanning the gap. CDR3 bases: TGTGCCAGTACCGTACTATTAAGCTCTGGAAACACCATATATTTT. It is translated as CASTVLLSSGNTIYF.

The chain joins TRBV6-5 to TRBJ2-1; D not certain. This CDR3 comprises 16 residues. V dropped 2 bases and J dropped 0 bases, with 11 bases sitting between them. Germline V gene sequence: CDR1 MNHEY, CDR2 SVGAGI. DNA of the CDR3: TGTGCCAGCAGTTACAGGCCCCCGCCCTCCTACAATGAGCAGTTCTTC. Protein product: CASSYRPPPSYNEQFF.

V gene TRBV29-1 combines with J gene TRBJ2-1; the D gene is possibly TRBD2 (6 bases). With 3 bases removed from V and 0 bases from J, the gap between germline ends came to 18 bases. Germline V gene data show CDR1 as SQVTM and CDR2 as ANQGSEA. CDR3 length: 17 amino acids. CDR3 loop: CSVDLRRDLSSYNEQFF. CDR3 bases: TGCAGCGTTGATCTCCGGCGGGACTTAAGCTCCTACAATGAGCAGTTCTTC.

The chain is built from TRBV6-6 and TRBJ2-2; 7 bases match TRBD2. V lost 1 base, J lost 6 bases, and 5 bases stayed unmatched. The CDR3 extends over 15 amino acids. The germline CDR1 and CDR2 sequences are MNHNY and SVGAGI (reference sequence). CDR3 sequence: CASSYLWEGAGELFF. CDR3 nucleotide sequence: TGTGCCAGCAGTTACTTGTGGGAGGGCGCCGGGGAGCTGTTTTTT.

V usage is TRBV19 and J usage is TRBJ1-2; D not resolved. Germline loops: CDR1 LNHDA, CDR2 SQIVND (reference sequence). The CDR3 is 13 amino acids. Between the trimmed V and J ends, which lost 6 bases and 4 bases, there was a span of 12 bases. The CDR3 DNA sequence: TGTGCCAGTAGGGAAACCGGGCCCTATGGCTACACCTTC. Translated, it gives CASRETGPYGYTF. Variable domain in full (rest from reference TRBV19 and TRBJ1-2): DGGITQSPKYLFRKEGQNVTLSCEQNLNHDAMYWYRQDPGQGLRLIYYSQIVNDFQKGDIAEGYSVSREKKESFPLTVTSAQKNPTAFYLCASRETGPYGYTFGSGTRLTVV.

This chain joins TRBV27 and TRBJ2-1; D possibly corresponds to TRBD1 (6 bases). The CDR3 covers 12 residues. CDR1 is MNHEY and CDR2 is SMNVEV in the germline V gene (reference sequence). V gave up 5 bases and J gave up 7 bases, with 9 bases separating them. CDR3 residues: CASSPDRNEQFF. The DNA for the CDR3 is TGTGCCAGCAGTCCCGACAGGAATGAGCAGTTCTTC.

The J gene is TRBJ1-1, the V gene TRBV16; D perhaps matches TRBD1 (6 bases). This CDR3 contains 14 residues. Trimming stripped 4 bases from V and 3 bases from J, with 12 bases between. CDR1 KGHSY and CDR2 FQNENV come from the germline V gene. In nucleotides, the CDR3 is TGTGCCAGCAGCCCTAGGGGGGCGCACACTGAAGCTTTCTTT. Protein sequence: CASSPRGAHTEAFF.